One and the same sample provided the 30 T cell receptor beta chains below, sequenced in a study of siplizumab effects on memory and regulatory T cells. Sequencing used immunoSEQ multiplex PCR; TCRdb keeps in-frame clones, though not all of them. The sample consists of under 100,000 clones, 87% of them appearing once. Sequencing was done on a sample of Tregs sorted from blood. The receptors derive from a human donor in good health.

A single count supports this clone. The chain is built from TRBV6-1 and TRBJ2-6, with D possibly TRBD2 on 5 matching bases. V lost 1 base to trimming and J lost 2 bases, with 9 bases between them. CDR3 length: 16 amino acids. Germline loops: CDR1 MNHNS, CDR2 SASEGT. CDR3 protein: CASSEGWGAGANVLTF. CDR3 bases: TGTGCCAGCAGTGAAGGGTGGGGAGCTGGGGCCAACGTCCTGACTTTC.

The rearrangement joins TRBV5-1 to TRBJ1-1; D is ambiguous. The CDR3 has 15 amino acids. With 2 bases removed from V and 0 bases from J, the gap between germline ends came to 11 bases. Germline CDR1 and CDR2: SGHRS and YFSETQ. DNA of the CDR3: TGCGCCAGCAGCTTTGAATCCGTCATGAACACTGAAGCTTTCTTT. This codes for CASSFESVMNTEAFF.

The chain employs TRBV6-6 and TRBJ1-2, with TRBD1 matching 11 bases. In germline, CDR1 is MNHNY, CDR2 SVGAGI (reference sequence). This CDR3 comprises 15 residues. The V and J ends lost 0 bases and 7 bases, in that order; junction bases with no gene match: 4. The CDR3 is CASSYSIGQGAGYTF. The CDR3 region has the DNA TGTGCCAGCAGTTACTCTATTGGACAGGGGGCTGGCTACACCTTC.

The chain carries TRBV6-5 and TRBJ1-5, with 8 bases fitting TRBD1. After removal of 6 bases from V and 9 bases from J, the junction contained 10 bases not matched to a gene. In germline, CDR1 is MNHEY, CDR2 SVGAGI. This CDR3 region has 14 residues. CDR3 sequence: CASSLDRAGRPQHF. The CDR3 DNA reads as TGTGCCAGCAGCCTGGACAGGGCAGGGAGGCCCCAGCATTTT.

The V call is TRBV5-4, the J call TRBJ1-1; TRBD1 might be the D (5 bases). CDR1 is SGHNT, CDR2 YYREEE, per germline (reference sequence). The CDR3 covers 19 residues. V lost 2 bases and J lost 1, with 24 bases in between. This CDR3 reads CASSFLVAGQRAGNTEAFF. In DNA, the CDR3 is TGTGCCAGCAGCTTTCTAGTGGCAGGGCAGAGGGCCGGGAACACTGAAGCTTTCTTT.

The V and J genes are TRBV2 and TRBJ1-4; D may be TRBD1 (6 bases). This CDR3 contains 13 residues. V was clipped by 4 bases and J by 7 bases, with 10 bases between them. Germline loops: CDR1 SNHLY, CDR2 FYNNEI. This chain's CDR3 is CASSGQESEKLFF. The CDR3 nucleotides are TGTGCCAGCAGTGGACAGGAGAGTGAAAAACTGTTTTTT.

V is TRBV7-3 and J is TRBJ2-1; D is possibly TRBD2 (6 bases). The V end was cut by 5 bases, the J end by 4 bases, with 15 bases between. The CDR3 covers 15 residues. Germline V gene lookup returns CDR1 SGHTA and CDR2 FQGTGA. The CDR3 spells CASSAGPPRYNEQFF. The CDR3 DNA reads TGTGCCAGCAGCGCGGGGCCCCCTAGATACAATGAGCAGTTCTTC.

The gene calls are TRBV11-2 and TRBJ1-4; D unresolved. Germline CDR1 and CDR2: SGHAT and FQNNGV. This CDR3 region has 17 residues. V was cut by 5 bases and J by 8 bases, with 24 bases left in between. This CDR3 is CASSARLVLTPREKLFF. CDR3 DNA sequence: TGTGCCAGCAGCGCCCGCCTTGTTTTGACACCGAGGGAAAAACTGTTTTTT.

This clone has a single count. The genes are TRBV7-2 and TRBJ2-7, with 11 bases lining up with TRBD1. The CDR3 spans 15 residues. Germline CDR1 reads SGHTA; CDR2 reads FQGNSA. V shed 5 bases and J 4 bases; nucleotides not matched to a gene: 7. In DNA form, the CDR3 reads TGTGCCAGCAGCATCGGGACAGGGGGGGTGTACGAGCAGTACTTC. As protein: CASSIGTGGVYEQYF.

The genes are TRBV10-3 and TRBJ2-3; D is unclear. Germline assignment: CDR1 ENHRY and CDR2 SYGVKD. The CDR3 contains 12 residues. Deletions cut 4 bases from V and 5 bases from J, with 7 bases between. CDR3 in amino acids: CAISGLGDTQYF. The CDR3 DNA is TGTGCCATCAGTGGACTGGGAGATACGCAGTATTTT.

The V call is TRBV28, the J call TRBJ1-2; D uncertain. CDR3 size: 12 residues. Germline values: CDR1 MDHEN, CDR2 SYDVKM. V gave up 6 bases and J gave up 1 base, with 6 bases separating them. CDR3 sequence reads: CASSYFNYGYTF. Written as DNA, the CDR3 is TGTGCCAGCAGCTACTTTAACTATGGCTACACCTTC.

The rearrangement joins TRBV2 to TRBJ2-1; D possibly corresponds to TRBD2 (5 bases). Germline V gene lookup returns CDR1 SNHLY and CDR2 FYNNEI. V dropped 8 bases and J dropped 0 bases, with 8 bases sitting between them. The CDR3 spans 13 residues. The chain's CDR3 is CASSTSSYNEQFF. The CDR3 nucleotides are TGTGCCAGCTCAACTAGCTCCTACAATGAGCAGTTCTTC. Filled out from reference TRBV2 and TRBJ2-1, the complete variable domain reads EPEVTQTPSHQVTQMGQEVILRCVPISNHLYFYWYRQILGQKVEFLVSFYNNEISEKSEIFDDQFSVERPDGSNFTLKIRSTKLEDSAMYFCASSTSSYNEQFFGPGTRLTVL.

CDR3 residues: CASSLVSGTGGISNYGYTF. The CDR3, as DNA: TGCGCCAGCAGCTTGGTCTCAGGGACAGGGGGGATTAGTAACTATGGCTACACCTTC. The chain employs TRBV5-1 and TRBJ1-2; 11 bases fit TRBD1. This CDR3 region has 19 residues. The germline V gene encodes CDR1 SGHRS and CDR2 YFSETQ. After removal of 0 bases from V and 1 base from J, the junction contained 11 bases not matched to a gene.

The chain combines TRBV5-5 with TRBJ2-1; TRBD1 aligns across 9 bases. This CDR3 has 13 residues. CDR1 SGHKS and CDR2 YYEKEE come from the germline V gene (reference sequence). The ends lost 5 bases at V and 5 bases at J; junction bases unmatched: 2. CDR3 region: CASRTGGDNEQFF. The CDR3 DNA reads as TGTGCCAGCAGGACAGGGGGGGACAATGAGCAGTTCTTC.

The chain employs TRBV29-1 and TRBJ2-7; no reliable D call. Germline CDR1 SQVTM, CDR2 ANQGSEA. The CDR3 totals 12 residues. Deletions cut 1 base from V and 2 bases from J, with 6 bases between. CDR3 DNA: TGCAGCGTTGAAGTTCAACCCTACGAGCAGTACTTC. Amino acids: CSVEVQPYEQYF.

The CDR3 loop is CASSSINEQFF. The DNA for the CDR3 is TGTGCCAGCAGTTCTATCAATGAGCAGTTCTTC. This chain connects TRBV6-5 to TRBJ2-1, with unresolved D. The CDR3 loop spans 11 amino acids. Germline-derived CDR1 and CDR2 are MNHEY and SVGAGI. Trimming pared 4 bases from V and 6 bases from J, leaving 4 bases between.

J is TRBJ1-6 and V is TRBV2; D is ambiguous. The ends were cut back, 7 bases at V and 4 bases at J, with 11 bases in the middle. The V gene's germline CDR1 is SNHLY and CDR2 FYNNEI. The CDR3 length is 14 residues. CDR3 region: CASNGNFYNSPLHF. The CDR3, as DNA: TGTGCCAGCAACGGAAACTTTTATAATTCACCCCTCCACTTT. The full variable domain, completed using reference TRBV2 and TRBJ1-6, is EPEVTQTPSHQVTQMGQEVILRCVPISNHLYFYWYRQILGQKVEFLVSFYNNEISEKSEIFDDQFSVERPDGSNFTLKIRSTKLEDSAMYFCASNGNFYNSPLHFGNGTRLTVT.

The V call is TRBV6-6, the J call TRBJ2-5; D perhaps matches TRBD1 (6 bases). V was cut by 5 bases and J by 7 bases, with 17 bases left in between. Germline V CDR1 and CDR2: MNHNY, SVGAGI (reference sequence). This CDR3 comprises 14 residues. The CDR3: CASSKQGGRWTQYF. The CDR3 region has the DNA TGTGCCAGCAGTAAACAGGGCGGGCGATGGACCCAGTACTTC.

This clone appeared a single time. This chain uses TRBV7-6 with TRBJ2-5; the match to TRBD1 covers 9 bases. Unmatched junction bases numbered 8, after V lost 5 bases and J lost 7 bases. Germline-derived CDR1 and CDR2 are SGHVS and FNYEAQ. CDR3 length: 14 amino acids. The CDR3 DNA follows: TGTGCCAGCAGCCTCAGTCCGGGACAGGGGACCCAGTACTTC. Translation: CASSLSPGQGTQYF.

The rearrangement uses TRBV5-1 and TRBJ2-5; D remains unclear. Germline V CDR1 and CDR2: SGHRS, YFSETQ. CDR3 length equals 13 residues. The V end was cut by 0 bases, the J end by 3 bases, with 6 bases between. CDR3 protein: CASSLDQKETQYF. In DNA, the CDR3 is TGCGCCAGCAGCTTGGACCAAAAAGAGACCCAGTACTTC.

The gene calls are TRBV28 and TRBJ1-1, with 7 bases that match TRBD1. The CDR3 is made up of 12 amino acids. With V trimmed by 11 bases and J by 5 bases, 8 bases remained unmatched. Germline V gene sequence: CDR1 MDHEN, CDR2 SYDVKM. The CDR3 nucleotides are TGTGCCGGCCAGGGGGGTAGGACTGAAGCTTTCTTT. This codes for CAGQGGRTEAFF.

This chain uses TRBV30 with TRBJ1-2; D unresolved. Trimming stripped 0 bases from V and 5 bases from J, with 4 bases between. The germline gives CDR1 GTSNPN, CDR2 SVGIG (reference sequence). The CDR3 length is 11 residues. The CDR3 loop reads CAWSVLYGYTF. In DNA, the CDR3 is TGTGCCTGGAGTGTACTATATGGCTACACCTTC. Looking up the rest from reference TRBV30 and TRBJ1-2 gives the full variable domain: SQTIHQWPATLVQPVGSPLSLECTVEGTSNPNLYWYRQAAGRGLQLLFYSVGIGQISSEVPQNLSASRPQDRQFILSSKKLLLSDSGFYLCAWSVLYGYTFGSGTRLTVV.

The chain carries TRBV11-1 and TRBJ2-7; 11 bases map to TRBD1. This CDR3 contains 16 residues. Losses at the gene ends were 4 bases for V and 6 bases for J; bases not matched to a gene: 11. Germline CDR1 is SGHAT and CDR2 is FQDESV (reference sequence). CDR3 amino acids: CASSSQTGTGGFEQYF. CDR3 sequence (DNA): TGTGCCAGCAGCTCTCAAACCGGGACAGGGGGTTTCGAGCAGTACTTC.

CDR3 loop: CASSPTDKYNEQFF. DNA for the CDR3: TGTGCCAGCAGCCCGACAGACAAATACAATGAGCAGTTCTTC. The chain recombines TRBV7-9 with TRBJ2-1; TRBD1 is a possible D gene (5 bases). The V gene lost 5 bases and the J gene lost 4 bases, with 12 bases spanning the gap. The CDR3 runs to 14 residues. Germline-derived CDR1 and CDR2 are SEHNR and FQNEAQ (reference sequence).

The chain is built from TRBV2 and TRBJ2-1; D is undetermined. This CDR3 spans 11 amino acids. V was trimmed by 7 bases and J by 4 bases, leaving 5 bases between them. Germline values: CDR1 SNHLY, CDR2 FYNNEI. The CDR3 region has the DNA TGTGCCAGCAAACCATACAATGAGCAGTTCTTC. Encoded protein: CASKPYNEQFF.

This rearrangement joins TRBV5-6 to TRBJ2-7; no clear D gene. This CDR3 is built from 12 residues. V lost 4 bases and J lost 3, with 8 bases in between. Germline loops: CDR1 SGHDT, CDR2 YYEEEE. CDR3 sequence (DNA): TGTGCCAGCAGCACGTTCCGCTACGAGCAGTACTTC. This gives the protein CASSTFRYEQYF.

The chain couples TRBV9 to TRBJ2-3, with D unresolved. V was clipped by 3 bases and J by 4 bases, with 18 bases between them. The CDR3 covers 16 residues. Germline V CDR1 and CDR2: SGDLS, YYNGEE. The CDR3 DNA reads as TGTGCCAGCAGCGGCCCGCTGGCGAGCACGCCAGATACGCAGTATTTT. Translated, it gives CASSGPLASTPDTQYF.

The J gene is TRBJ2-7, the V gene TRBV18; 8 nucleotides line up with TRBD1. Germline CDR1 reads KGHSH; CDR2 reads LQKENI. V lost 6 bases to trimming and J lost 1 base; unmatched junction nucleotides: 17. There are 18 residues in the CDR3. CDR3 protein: CASSRHRQGTDLSYEQYF. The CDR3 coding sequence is TGTGCCAGCTCTCGCCACAGACAGGGGACTGACCTATCCTACGAGCAGTACTTC. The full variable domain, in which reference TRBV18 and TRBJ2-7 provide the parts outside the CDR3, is NAGVMQNPRHLVRRRGQEARLRCSPMKGHSHVYWYRQLPEEGLKFMVYLQKENIIDESGMPKERFSAEFPKEGPSILRIQQVVRGDSAAYFCASSRHRQGTDLSYEQYFGPGTRLTVT.

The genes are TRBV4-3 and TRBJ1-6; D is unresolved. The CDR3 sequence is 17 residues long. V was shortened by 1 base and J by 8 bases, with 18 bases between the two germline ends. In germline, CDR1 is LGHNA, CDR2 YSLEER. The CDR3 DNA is TGCGCCAGCAGCCAAGCGTGGCCCGTGTCAGACTATTCACCCCTCCACTTT. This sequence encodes CASSQAWPVSDYSPLHF.

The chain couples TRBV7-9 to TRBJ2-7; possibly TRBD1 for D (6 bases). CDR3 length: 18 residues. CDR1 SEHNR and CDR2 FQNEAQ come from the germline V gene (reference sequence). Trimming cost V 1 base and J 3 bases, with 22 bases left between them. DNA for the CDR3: TGTGCCAGCAGCTTAGGGACAGCGAAATCCATCGCCGACTACGAGCAGTACTTC. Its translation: CASSLGTAKSIADYEQYF.